This T cell receptor (beta chain) was found in a study of T-cell memory formation after mild COVID-19. Overall study context: Largely, TCR clusters stayed within a single donor.

Each CDR3 protein gets one entry after TCRdb re-called the 5' RACE reads with MiXCR. The sample lists about 210,000 distinct CDR3 sequences; roughly 10% were seen once. With V trimmed by 5 bases and J by 8 bases, 7 bases remained unmatched. The CDR3 sequence is 16 residues long. Germline V gene lookup returns CDR1 SEHNR and CDR2 FQNEAQ (reference sequence). Findings and caveats of the study: The study detected some responding clones in pre-infection memory, suggesting cross-reactive memory joined. While clones contracting from day 15 to 85 were balanced between CD4 and CD8, later expanders leaned CD4+. Those CD4+ clones that contracted were mainly in CM and EM (CD8+ ones in EMRA).

Details on this clonotype: The antigen remains undetermined.

The chain carries TRBV7-9 and TRBJ2-4; 15 bases are a match to TRBD2. This receptor was obtained from a man between 18 and 35 years old who had mild COVID-19 (a few samples of this study predate the infection). Cell type and time point are not known. Sequencing input: PBMCs or a T cell subset sorted from them (not recorded which). The chain's CDR3 is CASSRRTSGGADIQYF. Written as DNA, the CDR3 is TGTGCCAGCAGCAGACGGACTAGCGGGGGGGCGGACATTCAGTACTTC.